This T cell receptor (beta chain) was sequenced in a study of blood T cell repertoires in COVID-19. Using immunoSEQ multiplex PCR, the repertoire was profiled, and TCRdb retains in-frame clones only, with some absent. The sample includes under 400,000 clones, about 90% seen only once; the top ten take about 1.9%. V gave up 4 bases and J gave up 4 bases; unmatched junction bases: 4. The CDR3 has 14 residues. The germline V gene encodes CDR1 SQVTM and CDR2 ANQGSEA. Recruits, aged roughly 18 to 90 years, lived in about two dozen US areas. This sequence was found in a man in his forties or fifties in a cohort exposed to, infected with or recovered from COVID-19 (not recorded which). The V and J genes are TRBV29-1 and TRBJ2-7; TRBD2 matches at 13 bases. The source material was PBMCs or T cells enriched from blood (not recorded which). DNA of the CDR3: TGCAGCGTTGGCGGACTAGCGGGAGTATACGAGCAGTACTTC. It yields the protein CSVGGLAGVYEQYF.